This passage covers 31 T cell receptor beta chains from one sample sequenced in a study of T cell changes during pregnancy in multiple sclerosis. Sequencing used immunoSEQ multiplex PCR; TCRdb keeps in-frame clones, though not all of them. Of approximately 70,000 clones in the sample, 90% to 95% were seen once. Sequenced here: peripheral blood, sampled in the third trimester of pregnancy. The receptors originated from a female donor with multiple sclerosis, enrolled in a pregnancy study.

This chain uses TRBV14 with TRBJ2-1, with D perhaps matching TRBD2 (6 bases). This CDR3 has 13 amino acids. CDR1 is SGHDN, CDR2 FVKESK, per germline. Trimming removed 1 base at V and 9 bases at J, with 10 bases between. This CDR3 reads CASSQASAIEQFF. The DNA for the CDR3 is TGTGCCAGCAGCCAAGCTAGCGCCATTGAGCAGTTCTTC.

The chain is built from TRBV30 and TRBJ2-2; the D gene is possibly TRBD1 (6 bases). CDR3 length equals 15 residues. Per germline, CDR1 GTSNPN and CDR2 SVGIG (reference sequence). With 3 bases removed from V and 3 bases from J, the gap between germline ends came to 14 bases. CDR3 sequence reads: CAWSRGLTDTGELFF. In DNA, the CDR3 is TGTGCCTGGAGCAGGGGATTAACCGACACCGGGGAGCTGTTTTTT.

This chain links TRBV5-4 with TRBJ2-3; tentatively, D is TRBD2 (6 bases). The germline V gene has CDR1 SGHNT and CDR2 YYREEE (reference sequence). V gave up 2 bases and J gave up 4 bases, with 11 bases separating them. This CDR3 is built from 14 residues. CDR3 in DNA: TGTGCCAGCAGCTTTGGCGGGATGGCAGATACGCAGTATTTT. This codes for CASSFGGMADTQYF.

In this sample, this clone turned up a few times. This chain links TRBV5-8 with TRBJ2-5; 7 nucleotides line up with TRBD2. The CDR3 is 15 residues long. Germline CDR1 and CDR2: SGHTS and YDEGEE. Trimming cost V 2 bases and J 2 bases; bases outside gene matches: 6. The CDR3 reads CASSFFGSGQETQYF. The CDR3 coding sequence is TGTGCCAGCAGCTTCTTTGGTAGCGGGCAAGAGACCCAGTACTTC.

CDR3 in amino acids: CASSQPGQGTEAFF. CDR3 sequence (DNA): TGTGCCAGCAGCCAACCAGGACAGGGGACTGAAGCTTTCTTT. V usage is TRBV7-9 and J usage is TRBJ1-1; 9 nucleotides align to TRBD1. V lost 5 bases to trimming and J lost 5 bases; unmatched junction nucleotides: 6. The CDR3 is 14 residues long. Germline-derived CDR1 and CDR2 are SEHNR and FQNEAQ (reference sequence).

The CDR3 sequence is CASSATSGSTDTQYF. The CDR3 DNA sequence: TGTGCCAGCAGCGCGACTAGCGGAAGCACAGATACGCAGTATTTT. This sequence joins TRBV9 and TRBJ2-3; the match to TRBD2 covers 9 bases. With V trimmed by 3 bases and J by 0 bases, 2 bases remained unmatched. CDR1 and CDR2 (germline): SGDLS, YYNGEE. The CDR3 consists of 15 residues.

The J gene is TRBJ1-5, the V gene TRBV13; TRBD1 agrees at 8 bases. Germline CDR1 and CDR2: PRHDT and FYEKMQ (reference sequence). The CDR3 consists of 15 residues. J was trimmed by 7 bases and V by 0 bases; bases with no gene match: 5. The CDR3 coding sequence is TGTGCCAGCAGCTTAGGGAGACAGGGGAACCAGCCCCAGCATTTT. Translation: CASSLGRQGNQPQHF.

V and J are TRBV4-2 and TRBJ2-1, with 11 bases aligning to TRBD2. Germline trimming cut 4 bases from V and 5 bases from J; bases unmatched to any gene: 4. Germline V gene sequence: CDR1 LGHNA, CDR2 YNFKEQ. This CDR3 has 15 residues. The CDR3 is CASSRRLAGNNEQFF. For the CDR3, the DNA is TGTGCCAGCAGCCGGAGACTAGCGGGGAACAATGAGCAGTTCTTC.

CDR3 protein: CASSSRDGSSYNEQFF. Here the CDR3 DNA reads TGTGCCAGCAGCTCCCGCGACGGGAGCTCCTACAATGAGCAGTTCTTC. The chain joins TRBV5-6 to TRBJ2-1, with TRBD2 as a possible D gene (6 bases). The V and J ends lost 3 bases and 0 bases respectively, with 13 bases between them. Germline V gene sequence: CDR1 SGHDT, CDR2 YYEEEE. The CDR3 runs 16 residues.

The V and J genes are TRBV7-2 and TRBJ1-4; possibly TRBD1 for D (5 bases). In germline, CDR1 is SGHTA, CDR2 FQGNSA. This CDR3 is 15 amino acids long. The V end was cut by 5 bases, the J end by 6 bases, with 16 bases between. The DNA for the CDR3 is TGTGCCAGCAGCCCCCAGTCAGGGATTTATGAAAAACTGTTTTTT. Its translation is CASSPQSGIYEKLFF.

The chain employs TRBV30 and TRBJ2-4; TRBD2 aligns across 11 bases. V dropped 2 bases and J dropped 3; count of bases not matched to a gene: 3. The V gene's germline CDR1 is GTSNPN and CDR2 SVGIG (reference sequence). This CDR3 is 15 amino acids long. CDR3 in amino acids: CAWSPTSGNKNIQYF. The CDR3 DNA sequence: TGTGCCTGGAGTCCGACTAGCGGGAACAAAAACATTCAGTACTTC.

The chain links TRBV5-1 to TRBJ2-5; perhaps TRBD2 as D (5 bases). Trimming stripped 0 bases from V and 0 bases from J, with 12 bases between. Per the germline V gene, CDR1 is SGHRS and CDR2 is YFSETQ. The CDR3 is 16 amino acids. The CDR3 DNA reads TGCGCCAGCAGCTTGGGTTCGAGGGCAAACCAAGAGACCCAGTACTTC. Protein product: CASSLGSRANQETQYF. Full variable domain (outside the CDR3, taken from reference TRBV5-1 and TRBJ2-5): KAGVTQTPRYLIKTRGQQVTLSCSPISGHRSVSWYQQTPGQGLQFLFEYFSETQRNKGNFPGRFSGRQFSNSRSEMNVSTLELGDSALYLCASSLGSRANQETQYFGPGTRLLVL.

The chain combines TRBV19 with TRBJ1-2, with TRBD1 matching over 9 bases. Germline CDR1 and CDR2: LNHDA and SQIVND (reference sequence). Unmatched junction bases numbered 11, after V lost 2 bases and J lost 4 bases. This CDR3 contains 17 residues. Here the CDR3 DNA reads TGTGCCAGTAGTATATCGGGACAGGGAGGTTACGGCTATGGCTACACCTTC. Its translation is CASSISGQGGYGYGYTF.

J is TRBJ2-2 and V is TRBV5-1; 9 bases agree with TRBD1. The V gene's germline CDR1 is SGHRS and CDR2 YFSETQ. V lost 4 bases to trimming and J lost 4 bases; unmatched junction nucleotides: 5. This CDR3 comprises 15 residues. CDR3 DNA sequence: TGCGCCAGCAGCCAGGACAGGGGAAGCACCGGGGAGCTGTTTTTT. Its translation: CASSQDRGSTGELFF.

The CDR3 is CASSQHLTGGIGGYGYTF. CDR3 in DNA: TGCGCCAGCAGCCAACATTTGACAGGGGGCATCGGTGGGTATGGCTACACCTTC. The gene calls are TRBV4-1 and TRBJ1-2, with 10 bases lining up with TRBD1. Trimming took 2 bases from V and 5 from J; bases not matched to a gene: 14. The CDR3 extends over 18 amino acids. Germline loops: CDR1 MGHRA, CDR2 YSYEKL.

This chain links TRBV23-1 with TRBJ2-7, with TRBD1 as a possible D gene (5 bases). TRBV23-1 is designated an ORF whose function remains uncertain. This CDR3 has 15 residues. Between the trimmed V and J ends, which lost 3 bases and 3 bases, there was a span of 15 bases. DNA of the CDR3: TGCGCCAGCAGTCATATCCAGGGTCCGGACTACGAGCAGTACTTC. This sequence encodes CASSHIQGPDYEQYF.

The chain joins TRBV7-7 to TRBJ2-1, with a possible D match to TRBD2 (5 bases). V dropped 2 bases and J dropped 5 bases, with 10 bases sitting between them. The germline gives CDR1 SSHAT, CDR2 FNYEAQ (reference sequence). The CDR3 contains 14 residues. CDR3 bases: TGTGCCAGCAGCTTAATAAGCGGCCACAATGAGCAGTTCTTC. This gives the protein CASSLISGHNEQFF.

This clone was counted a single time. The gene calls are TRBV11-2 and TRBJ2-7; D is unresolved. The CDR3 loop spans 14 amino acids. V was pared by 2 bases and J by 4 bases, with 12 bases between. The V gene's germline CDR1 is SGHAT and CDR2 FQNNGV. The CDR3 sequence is CASSLRSTPYEQYF. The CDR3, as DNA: TGTGCCAGCAGCTTACGGTCGACTCCGTACGAGCAGTACTTC.

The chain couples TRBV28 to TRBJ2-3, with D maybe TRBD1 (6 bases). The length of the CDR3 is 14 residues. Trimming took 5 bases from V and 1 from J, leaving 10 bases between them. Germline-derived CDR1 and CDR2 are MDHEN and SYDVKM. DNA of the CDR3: TGTGCCAGCAGTAAACGACAGGGCACAGATACGCAGTATTTT. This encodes CASSKRQGTDTQYF.

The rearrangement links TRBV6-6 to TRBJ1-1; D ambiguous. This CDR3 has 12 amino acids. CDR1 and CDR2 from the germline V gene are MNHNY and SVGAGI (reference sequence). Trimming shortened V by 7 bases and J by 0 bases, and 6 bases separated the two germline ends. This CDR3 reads CASNAMNTEAFF. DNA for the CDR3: TGTGCCAGCAACGCTATGAACACTGAAGCTTTCTTT.

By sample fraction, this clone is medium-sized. The CDR3 protein is CASFTGTGGMNTEAFF. The DNA of the CDR3 is TGCGCCAGTTTTACCGGGACAGGGGGCATGAACACTGAAGCTTTCTTT. The chain carries TRBV5-1 and TRBJ1-1; TRBD1 matches at 12 bases. Germline lookup yields CDR1 SGHRS and CDR2 YFSETQ. The CDR3 runs 16 residues. J lost 0 bases, V lost 8 bases, and 8 bases had no gene match.

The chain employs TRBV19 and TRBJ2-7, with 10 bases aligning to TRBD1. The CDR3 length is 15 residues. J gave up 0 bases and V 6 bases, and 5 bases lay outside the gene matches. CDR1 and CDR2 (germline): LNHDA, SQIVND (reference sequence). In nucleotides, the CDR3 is TGTGCCAGTAGCCAGGGACAGGGGCCCTCCTACGAGCAGTACTTC. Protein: CASSQGQGPSYEQYF.

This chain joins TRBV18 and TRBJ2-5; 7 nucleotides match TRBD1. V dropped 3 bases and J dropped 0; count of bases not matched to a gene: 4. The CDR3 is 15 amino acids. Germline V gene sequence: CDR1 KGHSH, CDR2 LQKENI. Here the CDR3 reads CASSPDRVYQETQYF. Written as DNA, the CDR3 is TGTGCCAGCTCACCCGACAGGGTATACCAAGAGACCCAGTACTTC.

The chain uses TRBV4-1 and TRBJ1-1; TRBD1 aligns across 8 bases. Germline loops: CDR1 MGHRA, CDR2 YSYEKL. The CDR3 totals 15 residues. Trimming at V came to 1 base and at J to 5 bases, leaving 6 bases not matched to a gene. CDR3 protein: CASSQVDREGTEAFF. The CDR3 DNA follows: TGCGCCAGCAGCCAAGTGGACAGGGAAGGGACTGAAGCTTTCTTT.

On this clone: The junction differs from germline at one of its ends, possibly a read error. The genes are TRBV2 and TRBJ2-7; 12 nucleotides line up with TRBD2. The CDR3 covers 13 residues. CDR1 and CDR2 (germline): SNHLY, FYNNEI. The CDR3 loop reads CASSEGRLAGERF. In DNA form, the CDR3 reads TGTGCCAGCAGTGAAGGTCGACTAGCGGGAGAACGCTTC.

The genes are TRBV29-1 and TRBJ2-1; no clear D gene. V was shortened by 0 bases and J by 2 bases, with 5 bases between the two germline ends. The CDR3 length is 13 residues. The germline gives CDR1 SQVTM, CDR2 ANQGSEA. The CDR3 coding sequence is TGCAGCGTTGAAGATCTACCCTACAATGAGCAGTTCTTC. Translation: CSVEDLPYNEQFF.

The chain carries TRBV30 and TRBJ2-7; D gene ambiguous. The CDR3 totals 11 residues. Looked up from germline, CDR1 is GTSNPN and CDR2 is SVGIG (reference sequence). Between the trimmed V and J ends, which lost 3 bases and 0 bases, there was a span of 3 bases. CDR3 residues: CAWSGSYEQYF. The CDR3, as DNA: TGTGCCTGGAGCGGCTCCTACGAGCAGTACTTC.

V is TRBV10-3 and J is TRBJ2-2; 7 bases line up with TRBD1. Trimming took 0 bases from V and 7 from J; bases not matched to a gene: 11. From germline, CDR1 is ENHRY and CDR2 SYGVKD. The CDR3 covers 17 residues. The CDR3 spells CAISESQGLGDSGELFF. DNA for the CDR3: TGTGCCATCAGTGAGTCCCAAGGTCTTGGGGACAGCGGGGAGCTGTTTTTT.

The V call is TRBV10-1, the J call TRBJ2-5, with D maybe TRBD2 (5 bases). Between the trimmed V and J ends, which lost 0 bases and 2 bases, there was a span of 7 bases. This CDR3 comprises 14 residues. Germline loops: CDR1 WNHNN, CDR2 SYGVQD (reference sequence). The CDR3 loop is CASSESGGQETQYF. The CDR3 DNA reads TGCGCCAGCAGTGAGTCAGGAGGACAAGAGACCCAGTACTTC.

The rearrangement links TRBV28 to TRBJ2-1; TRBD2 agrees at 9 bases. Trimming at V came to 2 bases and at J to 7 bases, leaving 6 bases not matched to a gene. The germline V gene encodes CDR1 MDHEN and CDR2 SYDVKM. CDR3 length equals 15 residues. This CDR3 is CASSLVAGVVNEQFF. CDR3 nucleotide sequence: TGTGCCAGCAGTTTAGTAGCGGGAGTGGTTAATGAGCAGTTCTTC.

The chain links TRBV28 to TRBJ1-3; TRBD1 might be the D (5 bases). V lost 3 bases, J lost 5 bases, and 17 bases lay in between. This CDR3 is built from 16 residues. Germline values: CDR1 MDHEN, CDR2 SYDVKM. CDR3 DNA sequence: TGTGCCAGCAGTTTTTCGGGCAGGGCCTTAAGAAACACCATATATTTT. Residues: CASSFSGRALRNTIYF.